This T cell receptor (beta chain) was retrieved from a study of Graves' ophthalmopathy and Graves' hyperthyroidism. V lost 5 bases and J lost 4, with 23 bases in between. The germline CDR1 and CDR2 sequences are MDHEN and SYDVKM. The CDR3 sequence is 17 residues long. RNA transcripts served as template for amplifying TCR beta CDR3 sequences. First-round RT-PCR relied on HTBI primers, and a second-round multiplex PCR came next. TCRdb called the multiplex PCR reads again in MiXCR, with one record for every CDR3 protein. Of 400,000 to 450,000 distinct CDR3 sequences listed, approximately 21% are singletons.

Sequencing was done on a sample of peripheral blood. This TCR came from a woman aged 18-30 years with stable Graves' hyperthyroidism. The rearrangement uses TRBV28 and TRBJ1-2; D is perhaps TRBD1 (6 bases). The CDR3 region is CASSLRGGRRGAYGYTF. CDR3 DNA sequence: TGTGCCAGCAGTCTAAGGGGGGGGCGGAGGGGCGCCTATGGCTACACCTTC.